One T cell receptor (beta chain) is described in this entry. What this receptor recognizes is not known. A junction end diverges from the germline sequence, so it may reflect a read error. This sample was taken from a study of tumor and adjacent non-tumor tissue in lung cancer (dated by TCRdb to 2016 to 2018). Regarding the research as a whole: Of the cohort, eleven to twelve patients had adenocarcinoma, 2 had squamous cell carcinoma and 1 had small cell lung cancer. Ages among the approximately 15 patients ranged from about 31 to 76 years, there were some 10 men and 5 women, and disease was at TNM stage I to III. In total, sequencing yielded 95 million to 150 million productive TCRbeta reads, which works out to an average of about 3.9 million reads per sample. The study compared bulk TCRbeta repertoires from lung tumor tissue and matched distant non-tumor lung tissue of approximately 15 lung cancer patients. Around 30 paired specimens, one tumor and one normal lung sample per patient, were profiled by TCRbeta CDR3 sequencing.

Libraries were prepared through multiplex PCR. This sample was sequenced with an Illumina HiSeq 2500. TCRbeta libraries were constructed through three rounds of nested PCR with primers (Table S4) according to protocols modified from ARM-PCR. PCR products of 200-500 bp were gel-excised and purified with the QIAquick gel extraction kit before sequencing. In the paper's pipeline: Reads were cleaned with Trimmomatic, merged with FLASH into complete CDR3 sequences, and assigned to V(D)J germline segments with MiTCR. VDJtools was used to compute clonal diversity as the inverse Simpson's index. Productive reads were defined as in-frame sequences without a premature stop codon. TCRdb handled the public reads itself, with Q25 trimming in fastp and clone calling in MiXCR, and kept productive beta chains. Each CDR3 protein appears once, grouped with its most common genes and DNA. TCRdb, not the original authors, processed these V and J calls. This sample is represented by 70,000 or so distinct CDR3 sequences; 55% to 75% of them were singletons. The ten largest clones take up 20% to 25% of the sample.

Overall study results and their limits: TCR diversity was significantly higher in younger patients, and greater tumor TCR diversity was associated with shorter overall survival and shorter disease-free survival. Because peripheral blood was not sequenced, blood TCRbeta repertoires in the lung cancer patients of the study were not examined. In normal lung, the top 100 clones accounted for a significantly larger cumulative share of the repertoire than in tumor tissue. Significantly higher TCR diversity (inverse Simpson) was observed in tumor tissue than in normal lung tissue (approximately 440 vs 150, P = 0.0075, Mann-Whitney U test). Neither the sequencing platform nor unique molecular identifiers are named or mentioned anywhere in the methods. Only approximately 14 patients were in the cohort, and the authors stated that larger samples and more detailed clinical data are needed.

RNA was isolated from bulk, unsorted tissue, and RNA quality was assessed with a NanoDrop ND-1000 and an Agilent 2100. Newly diagnosed lung cancer patients without prior chemotherapy who had been admitted for thoracic surgery in China between August and November 2014 were enrolled as donors. Patients with previous radiotherapy or chemotherapy, or with another concurrent cancer, were excluded from the study. Surgical tissue pieces of roughly 1-2 cm3 were preserved in RNAlater solution and stored at -80 °C until use. The sample was lung tumor tissue. This TCR derives from a man aged 50 to 60 with non-small cell lung cancer.

In nucleotide form, the sequence is TGTGCCAGCAGAGTGACAGGGGGCGATTCACCCCTCTACTTT. This is translated as CASRVTGGDSPLYF. Rearrangement joined TRBV12-3 or TRBV12-4 to TRBJ1-6; the central 10 bases match TRBD1. Its CDR3 holds 14 amino acids, cysteine through phenylalanine. The retained sequence is limited to the CDR3, 42 bases, with the frame set at the first base.